A selection of T cell receptor beta chains follows, all from one sample in a study of blood T cell repertoires in COVID-19. Clones were read by immunoSEQ multiplex PCR, and TCRdb kept only the in-frame ones, dropping some. The sample lists tens of thousands of clones; around 83% were seen once. The sample consisted of peripheral blood. The receptors here all came from a woman in her fifties or sixties with acute or convalescent COVID-19. Each CDR3 is given without its conserved first and last residue.

len	v_gene	j_gene	CDR3aa
10	TRBV5-1	TRBJ1-2	ASSLEFSGYT
14	TRBV5-1	TRBJ2-3	ASSSGLAVSTDTQY
12	TRBV7-2	TRBJ1-2	ASSPLGGYYGYT
12	TRBV19	TRBJ2-3	ASSQAGREGTQY
14	TRBV7-8	TRBJ2-6	ASSLAAGPGANVLT
13	TRBV24-1	TRBJ1-5	ATSGTGALNQPQH
13	TRBV27	TRBJ1-1	ASSAPQGAGTEAF
12	TRBV27	TRBJ1-6	ASRTWGGDSPLH
13	TRBV5-4	TRBJ1-2	ASSVGQGDYYGYT
13	TRBV6-2/TRBV6-3	TRBJ1-5	ASSYSSGSGQPQH
16	TRBV5-1	TRBJ2-3	ASSLALSAGAYTDTQY
15	TRBV5-4	TRBJ2-2	ASSLVGGPANTGELF
13	TRBV18	TRBJ1-3	ASSQDRSAGNTIY
16	TRBV24-1	TRBJ2-3	ATSDLYRQGGPRATQY
11	TRBV29-1	TRBJ1-1	SVTGGLDTEAF